Described below is a single T cell receptor beta chain sequence and its context. The antigen it recognizes is unknown. The conserved closing phenylalanine or tryptophan is absent in this CDR3, likely reflecting a read error. In this study, sorted CD4+ and CD8+ T cells from the blood of healthy subjects and of severe aplastic anemia patients had their TCR repertoires deep-sequenced. Ficoll-Paque density gradient centrifugation was used to isolate peripheral blood mononuclear cells. Before DNA extraction, CD4+ and CD8+ T cells were sorted with FACS or magnetic beads. V sheds 4 bases and J sheds 4 bases, leaving 17 bases between their ends. CDR1 SGHKS and CDR2 YYEKEE are derived from the germline V gene (reference sequence). The CDR3 totals 15 residues, both ends included. Just CDR3 DNA is preserved here, 45 bases in frame from base 1. The sample comes from a study of CD8+CD57+ T cells in acquired aplastic anemia (dated 2018 in TCRdb). Turning to the overall study: A mean of approximately 3 ug of DNA, ranging from roughly 0.19 to 27.4 ug, was extracted from sorted CD4+ and CD8+ cells. For healthy donor samples, the average read count was around 10 million for CD4+ cells and 11.0 million for CD8+ cells.

Overall study results and their limits: CD8+ Simpson's diversity did not differ significantly between patients and healthy controls (P=0.060). About 29 CD8+ CDR3 sequences were found to be shared between patients and controls, but these sequences appeared to be highly expressed in patients and within the immunodominant clones of the patients.

Genomic DNA was used as template for profiling of TCR beta VDJ combinations and CDR3 sequences. An Illumina HiSeq 2000 was the platform used for TCR repertoire sequencing. As for how the authors treated the data: Repertoires were assessed using TRBV/TRBJ rearrangement plots, CDR3 size and DJ length profiles, and Simpson's diversity index. The most abundant DNA sequence in the deep sequencing data was defined as the immunodominant clone. CDR3 amino acid sequences were checked for sharing between subjects and were compared against published repertoires and the VDJdb database. TCRdb trimmed public reads at Q25 via fastp, called clones via MiXCR and kept in-frame beta chains. For every CDR3 protein sequence, its rows merge into one entry that carries the most common genes and DNA. The V and J calls were not made by the authors but by TCRdb's processing. Here the sample has 400,000 to 500,000 distinct CDR3 sequences; under 80% occur a single time. The ten largest make up around 4% of the sample.

The rearrangement combines TRBV5-5 with TRBJ2-5, with no confidently assigned D gene. The source of this sequence is a human donor in good health, serving as a control. The sequencing sample was made of sorted CD4+, CD8+, or CD8+CD57+ T cells (not recorded which) from PBMCs. The DNA is as follows: TGTGCCAGCAGCGTAGCATCCGGCAGCGTAGAGACCCAGTACCTC. Its coded protein is CASSVASGSVETQYL.